This T cell receptor beta chain was sequenced during a study of Ad26.COV2.S vaccination and SARS-CoV-2 variants. The overall study: Ad26.COV2.S given intramuscularly, once or twice 56 days apart.

Comments on this clone: The same CDR3 is also encoded by other DNA sequences in this sample.

This table comes from immunoSEQ multiplex PCR, and its TCRdb copy is limited to in-frame clones, with some not included. The sample lists 450,000 to 550,000 clones, roughly 87% occurring once. As for treatment: some 20 received Ad26.COV2.S at low or high dose, single or two shots; about 5 received placebo; per-sample allocation not given. Sampling happened 63 days after the first vaccine or placebo injection. This TCR came from a person aged 18-60 years who received the Ad26.COV2.S COVID-19 vaccine or a placebo. Material: peripheral blood, obtained in a trial of Ad26.COV2.S vaccine versus placebo.

The CDR3 sequence: CASSVEGYTEAFF. CDR3 nucleotide sequence: TGTGCCAGCAGCGTAGAAGGTTACACTGAAGCTTTCTTT. The genes are TRBV9 and TRBJ1-1; D gene ambiguous. Germline CDR1 SGDLS, CDR2 YYNGEE. The CDR3 extends over 13 amino acids. The V and J ends lost 0 bases and 3 bases respectively, with 6 bases between them.